This TCR beta chain was found in a study of T cell changes during pregnancy in multiple sclerosis. Sequenced by immunoSEQ multiplex PCR; TCRdb stores in-frame clones only, minus some. The sample holds roughly 40,000 clones, just over 90% seen once. With 4 bases removed from V and 4 bases from J, the gap between germline ends came to 13 bases. The CDR3 has 15 amino acids. Germline lookup yields CDR1 LNHDA and CDR2 SQIVND (reference sequence). This clone was detected only once. The genes are TRBV19 and TRBJ2-2, with D maybe TRBD2 (6 bases). Here the sequenced sample was peripheral blood, taken before pregnancy. This TCR was sampled from a female donor with multiple sclerosis, enrolled in a pregnancy study. CDR3 amino acids: CASSTRRLVTGELFF. The CDR3 nucleotides are TGTGCCAGTAGTACGAGGAGACTAGTCACCGGGGAGCTGTTTTTT.